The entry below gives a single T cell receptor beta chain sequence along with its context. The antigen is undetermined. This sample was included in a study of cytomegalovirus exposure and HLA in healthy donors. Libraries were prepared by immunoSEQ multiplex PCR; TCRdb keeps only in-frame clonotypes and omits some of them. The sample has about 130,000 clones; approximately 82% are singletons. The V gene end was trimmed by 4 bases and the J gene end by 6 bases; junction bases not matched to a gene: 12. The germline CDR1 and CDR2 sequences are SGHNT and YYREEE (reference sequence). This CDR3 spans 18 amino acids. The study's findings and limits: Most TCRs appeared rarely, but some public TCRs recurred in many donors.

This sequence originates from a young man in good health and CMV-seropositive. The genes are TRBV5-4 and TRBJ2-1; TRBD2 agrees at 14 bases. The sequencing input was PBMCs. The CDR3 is CASSRGGHGTSGSNEQFF. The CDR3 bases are TGTGCCAGCAGCCGGGGGGGGCATGGGACTAGCGGGAGCAATGAGCAGTTCTTC. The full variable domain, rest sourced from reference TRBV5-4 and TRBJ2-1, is ETGVTQSPTHLIKTRGQQVTLRCSSQSGHNTVSWYQQALGQGPQFIFQYYREEENGRGNFPPRFSGLQFPNYSSELNVNALELDDSALYLCASSRGGHGTSGSNEQFFGPGTRLTVL.